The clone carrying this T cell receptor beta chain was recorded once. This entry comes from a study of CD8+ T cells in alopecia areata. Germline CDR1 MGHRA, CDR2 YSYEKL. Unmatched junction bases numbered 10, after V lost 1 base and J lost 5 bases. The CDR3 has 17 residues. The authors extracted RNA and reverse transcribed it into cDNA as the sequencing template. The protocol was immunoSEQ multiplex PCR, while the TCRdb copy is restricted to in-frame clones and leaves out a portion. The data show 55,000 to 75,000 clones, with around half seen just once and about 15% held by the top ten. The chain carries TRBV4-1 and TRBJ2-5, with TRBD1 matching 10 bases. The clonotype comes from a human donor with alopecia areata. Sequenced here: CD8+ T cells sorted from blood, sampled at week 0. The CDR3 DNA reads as TGCGCCAGCAGCCAAGGACAGGGACAGGGGATAGAGGAGACCCAGTACTTC. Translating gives CASSQGQGQGIEETQYF.